These 24 T cell receptor beta chains share one sample of origin, sequenced in a study of blood T cell repertoires in COVID-19 (dated by TCRdb to about 2020). Libraries were built with the immunoSEQ multiplex PCR assay. TCRdb re-hosts the immuneACCESS table, in-frame sequences only. Its copies lack some clones; in the studies checked, an unresolved V gene accounts for under half of them, and the cause for the rest is not known. The sample yields about 220,000 clones; almost 90% were counted once. The top ten clonotypes cover under 15% of the sample. Sequenced input: PBMCs or T cells enriched from blood (not recorded which). The source of these receptors is a woman between 45 and 65 years old with acute COVID-19.

The chain uses TRBV18 and TRBJ2-1; possibly TRBD2 for D (5 bases). Germline CDR1 and CDR2: KGHSH and LQKENI. Trimming cost V 3 bases and J 9 bases, with 18 bases left between them. CDR3 length: 15 amino acids. CDR3 region: CASSPNSGSSTEQFF. CDR3 sequence (DNA): TGTGCCAGCTCACCTAACTCGGGGTCTTCGACTGAGCAGTTCTTC. Full variable domain (remainder filled in from reference TRBV18 and TRBJ2-1): NAGVMQNPRHLVRRRGQEARLRCSPMKGHSHVYWYRQLPEEGLKFMVYLQKENIIDESGMPKERFSAEFPKEGPSILRIQQVVRGDSAAYFCASSPNSGSSTEQFFGPGTRLTVL.

J is TRBJ2-1 and V is TRBV10-3; D is possibly TRBD2 (5 bases). In germline, CDR1 is ENHRY, CDR2 SYGVKD. With 5 bases removed from V and 5 bases from J, the gap between germline ends came to 13 bases. CDR3 size: 14 residues. The CDR3 protein is CAISSSGVDNEQFF. In nucleotides, the CDR3 is TGTGCCATCAGTTCATCCGGGGTCGACAATGAGCAGTTCTTC.

The chain is built from TRBV7-2 and TRBJ1-2, with TRBD1 matching 9 bases. The CDR3 has 14 amino acids. V trimming: 5 bases; J trimming: 8 bases; junction bases outside the gene matches: 9. Germline CDR1 is SGHTA and CDR2 is FQGNSA. CDR3 sequence: CASSPGGQGKGYTF. The CDR3 DNA follows: TGTGCCAGCAGCCCCGGTGGACAGGGGAAAGGCTACACCTTC.

The rearrangement links TRBV27 to TRBJ1-6; possible D gene TRBD1, 5 bases. Germline assignment: CDR1 MNHEY and CDR2 SMNVEV (reference sequence). The V end was cut by 3 bases, the J end by 0 bases, with 12 bases between. This CDR3 has 17 residues. The CDR3 loop is CASSLGPGGSYNSPLHF. The CDR3 bases are TGTGCCAGCAGTTTGGGTCCCGGGGGCTCCTATAATTCACCCCTCCACTTT.

The chain employs TRBV6-4 and TRBJ1-1; D remains ambiguous. V lost 0 bases and J lost 4, with 9 bases in between. This CDR3 spans 14 amino acids. Germline V lookup: CDR1 MRHNA, CDR2 SNTAGT. As DNA, the CDR3 is TGTGCCAGCAGTGACTCTCGGGGATCCACTGAAGCTTTCTTT. This codes for CASSDSRGSTEAFF.

In its sample, this clone was seen a few times. The rearrangement joins TRBV28 to TRBJ1-5, with D perhaps TRBD1 (5 bases). Trimming shortened V by 5 bases and J by 2 bases, and 10 bases separated the two germline ends. The germline CDR1 and CDR2 sequences are MDHEN and SYDVKM. This CDR3 contains 14 residues. CDR3 sequence: CASSLGVGNQPQHF. CDR3 DNA: TGTGCCAGCAGTCTAGGGGTCGGCAATCAGCCCCAGCATTTT.

The chain carries TRBV10-3 and TRBJ2-5; 7 bases are shared with TRBD1. Germline CDR1 and CDR2: ENHRY and SYGVKD. The length of the CDR3 is 14 residues. The trim removed 6 bases at V and 1 base at J, leaving 5 bases unmatched. The DNA for the CDR3 is TGTGCCATCAGGGGGGACAGCCTCCAAGAGACCCAGTACTTC. It specifies CAIRGDSLQETQYF.

This sequence joins TRBV5-1 and TRBJ2-3, with D uncertain. Per germline, CDR1 SGHRS and CDR2 YFSETQ. The V and J ends lost 2 bases and 6 bases respectively, with 10 bases between them. The length of the CDR3 is 13 residues. This chain's CDR3 is CASSLRSADTQYF. DNA for the CDR3: TGCGCCAGCAGCTTACGGTCCGCCGATACGCAGTATTTT.

The chain links TRBV4-3 to TRBJ2-7, with 7 bases identical to TRBD2. J was trimmed by 3 bases and V by 4 bases; bases with no gene match: 9. This CDR3 contains 15 residues. Germline V gene lookup returns CDR1 LGHNA and CDR2 YSLEER. In DNA form, the CDR3 reads TGCGCCAGCAGCCTGGTAGCGGGTGGACTCTACGAGCAGTACTTC. This gives the protein CASSLVAGGLYEQYF.

The chain recombines TRBV18 with TRBJ1-1; the match to TRBD1 covers 8 bases. J was trimmed by 1 base and V by 2 bases; bases with no gene match: 15. The CDR3 extends over 19 amino acids. Germline values: CDR1 KGHSH, CDR2 LQKENI. CDR3 in amino acids: CASSPRAVGRGQENTEAFF. CDR3 nucleotides: TGTGCCAGCTCACCAAGGGCCGTAGGCAGGGGGCAGGAGAACACTGAAGCTTTCTTT.

The chain carries TRBV7-2 and TRBJ2-7; 7 bases align to TRBD2. Germline CDR1 SGHTA, CDR2 FQGNSA. The CDR3 runs to 16 residues. With V trimmed by 1 base and J by 4 bases, 10 bases remained unmatched. CDR3 residues: CASSLVSASGTYEQYF. CDR3 coding DNA: TGTGCCAGCAGCTTAGTCTCGGCTAGCGGAACTTACGAGCAGTACTTC. Complete variable domain (other parts from reference TRBV7-2 and TRBJ2-7): GAGVSQSPSNKVTEKGKDVELRCDPISGHTALYWYRQSLGQGLEFLIYFQGNSAPDKSGLPSDRFSAERTGGSVSTLTIQRTQQEDSAVYLCASSLVSASGTYEQYFGPGTRLTVT.

The sample holds a few counts of this clone. V is TRBV6-5 and J is TRBJ1-4, with 8 bases aligning to TRBD1. From germline, CDR1 is MNHEY and CDR2 SVGAGI. Trimming cost V 6 bases and J 4 bases; bases outside gene matches: 7. The CDR3 is 15 amino acids. The CDR3 region has the DNA TGTGCCAGCAGCTGGGTAGGGACAGGTAATGAAAAACTGTTTTTT. Amino acid sequence: CASSWVGTGNEKLFF.

This chain links TRBV29-1 with TRBJ1-2; D may be TRBD1 (6 bases). The CDR3 is 14 amino acids. Deletions cut 2 bases from V and 4 bases from J, with 14 bases between. The germline CDR1 and CDR2 sequences are SQVTM and ANQGSEA. The CDR3 protein is CSVETYRDSYGYTF. The CDR3 nucleotides are TGCAGCGTTGAAACTTACAGGGATTCCTATGGCTACACCTTC.

The chain has TRBV25-1 and TRBJ1-2; the match to TRBD1 covers 8 bases. This CDR3 has 14 residues. Germline V gives CDR1 MGHDK, CDR2 SYGVNS. V lost 2 bases, J lost 10 bases, and 9 bases stayed unmatched. The CDR3 region is CASSELGQGKDYTF. CDR3 coding DNA: TGTGCCAGCAGTGAACTCGGACAGGGAAAGGACTACACCTTC.

This chain uses TRBV5-1 with TRBJ2-7; 13 positions agree with TRBD2. The V segment lost 4 bases and the J segment 2 bases; nucleotides outside the gene matches: 9. Germline V gene sequence: CDR1 SGHRS, CDR2 YFSETQ. The CDR3 has 17 amino acids. The CDR3 sequence: CASSPGTSGKMPYEQYF. For the CDR3, the DNA is TGCGCCAGCAGCCCGGGGACTAGCGGGAAGATGCCCTACGAGCAGTACTTC.

The V call is TRBV7-8, the J call TRBJ2-3, with TRBD2 as a possible D gene (5 bases). There are 15 residues in the CDR3. V was pared by 5 bases and J by 2 bases, with 14 bases between. Germline CDR1 and CDR2: SGHVS and FQNEAQ. The DNA for the CDR3 is TGTGCCAGCAGCCCGGAAGCGGTCTACACAGATACGCAGTATTTT. Its translation is CASSPEAVYTDTQYF.

This chain joins TRBV5-1 and TRBJ1-1; 8 bases line up with TRBD1. The V gene end was trimmed by 7 bases and the J gene end by 0 bases; junction bases not matched to a gene: 2. The germline V gene has CDR1 SGHRS and CDR2 YFSETQ. The CDR3 covers 13 residues. Written as DNA, the CDR3 is TGCGCCAGCCGGACAGGGATGAACACTGAAGCTTTCTTT. It is translated as CASRTGMNTEAFF.

The chain carries TRBV7-8 and TRBJ2-7; no clear D gene. Germline CDR1 is SGHVS and CDR2 is FQNEAQ. Trimming removed 0 bases at V and 4 bases at J, with 19 bases between. The CDR3 totals 17 residues. The CDR3 here is CASSLAAAASRSYEQYF. The CDR3 DNA reads TGTGCCAGCAGCTTAGCGGCTGCGGCATCTCGGAGTTACGAGCAGTACTTC.

The V call is TRBV7-2, the J call TRBJ2-2; tentatively, D is TRBD1 (6 bases). This CDR3 comprises 16 residues. V was shortened by 5 bases and J by 6 bases, with 19 bases between the two germline ends. Germline CDR1 is SGHTA and CDR2 is FQGNSA. DNA for the CDR3: TGTGCCAGCAGCCTACAAGGGACATTAGGTTCCGGGGAGCTGTTTTTT. This sequence encodes CASSLQGTLGSGELFF.

V is TRBV9 and J is TRBJ1-5, with TRBD1 matching over 9 bases. Germline CDR1 and CDR2: SGDLS and YYNGEE. Trimming at V came to 3 bases and at J to 4 bases, leaving 2 bases not matched to a gene. This CDR3 comprises 14 residues. DNA for the CDR3: TGTGCCAGCAGCGCCGACAGGGGGAATCAGCCCCAGCATTTT. Residues: CASSADRGNQPQHF. Full variable domain (remainder filled in from reference TRBV9 and TRBJ1-5): DSGVTQTPKHLITATGQRVTLRCSPRSGDLSVYWYQQSLDQGLQFLIQYYNGEERAKGNILERFSAQQFPDLHSELNLSSLELGDSALYFCASSADRGNQPQHFGDGTRLSIL.

This clone has a single count. The chain carries TRBV25-1 and TRBJ1-2; 9 bases align to TRBD1. J gave up 4 bases and V 8 bases, and 5 bases lay outside the gene matches. The CDR3 extends over 13 amino acids. The V gene's germline CDR1 is MGHDK and CDR2 SYGVNS. CDR3 coding DNA: TGTGCCAGCGCTGGACAGGGGCTCTATGGCTACACCTTC. Its protein is CASAGQGLYGYTF.

This rearrangement joins TRBV4-1 to TRBJ1-2, with TRBD1 matching 9 bases. Germline V gene lookup returns CDR1 MGHRA and CDR2 YSYEKL. Trimming at V came to 5 bases and at J to 2 bases, leaving 6 bases not matched to a gene. The CDR3 runs 15 residues. CDR3 in amino acids: CASSAPGQGNYGYTF. CDR3 nucleotide sequence: TGCGCCAGCAGCGCCCCGGGACAGGGAAACTATGGCTACACCTTC.

CDR3 amino acids: CASSQQGLGLGETQYF. DNA for the CDR3: TGTGCCAGCTCTCAACAGGGGTTGGGATTAGGAGAGACCCAGTACTTC. V and J are TRBV18 and TRBJ2-5; TRBD1 matches at 7 bases. V lost 6 bases to trimming and J lost 4 bases; unmatched junction nucleotides: 14. CDR1 KGHSH and CDR2 LQKENI come from the germline V gene. This CDR3 has 16 amino acids.

The chain has TRBV28 and TRBJ1-2; tentative D call: TRBD1 (6 bases). Per the germline V gene, CDR1 is MDHEN and CDR2 is SYDVKM. This CDR3 region has 13 residues. V was trimmed by 5 bases and J by 5 bases, leaving 12 bases between them. CDR3 region: CASSPLRGYGYTF. The DNA of the CDR3 is TGTGCCAGCAGTCCCCTCAGGGGTTATGGCTACACCTTC.